This T cell receptor (beta chain) was observed in a study of blood T cell repertoires in COVID-19. At the level of the study: Samples of COVID-19 (acute and convalescent) were obtained from the United States, Italy and Spain.

The CDR3 contains 14 residues. Germline V gives CDR1 KGHSH, CDR2 LQKENI. V shed 3 bases and J shed 1 base, with 9 bases lying between them. Per the original methods: Counts of nucleated cells, estimated from reference gene primer amplification, were obtained. TCRdb keeps only in-frame clones here, not all; method: immunoSEQ multiplex PCR. Clone size and V and J calls were adopted from that table, with D and trimming inferred from the DNA. The table lists about 260,000 clones, about four fifths of them singletons, with around a tenth in the top ten. The receptor was derived from a woman between 50 and 59 years old who had recovered from COVID-19. The sequenced sample was peripheral blood. The chain has TRBV18 and TRBJ1-2; D unclear. The CDR3 DNA is TGTGCCAGCTCACCTCCTGGACTTAACTATGGCTACACCTTC. Translation: CASSPPGLNYGYTF. The full variable domain, with the rest looked up from reference TRBV18 and TRBJ1-2, is NAGVMQNPRHLVRRRGQEARLRCSPMKGHSHVYWYRQLPEEGLKFMVYLQKENIIDESGMPKERFSAEFPKEGPSILRIQQVVRGDSAAYFCASSPPGLNYGYTFGSGTRLTVV.